This T cell receptor (beta chain) was documented in a study of cytomegalovirus exposure and HLA in healthy donors (dated by TCRdb to 2016 to 2017). Context from the whole study: An earlier analysis of under 600 of the donors reported about 290 Gb of sequence data and 117 million unique TCR beta sequences from about 179 million T cells. Approximately 310 gigabases of sequencing data and approximately 80 million unique TCR sequences were included in an early release covering roughly 700 HLA-typed donors. Of the 350 to 450 genotyped donors, 81% were placed in the genetic ancestry cluster associated with self-reported Caucasian donors. The study was designed to test whether signatures of past pathogen exposure could be identified by cataloging public T cell receptors. The study profiled the T cell repertoires of under 850 subjects by immunosequencing and related them to cytomegalovirus serostatus. Besides the first cohort of about 730 subjects, a separate validation cohort made up of roughly 120 different subjects was used. The study combined high-throughput TCR immunosequencing, statistical association of individual TCRs with disease status, and machine learning to predict cytomegalovirus infection status. A later analysis re-analyzed previously published TCR beta repertoires from roughly 630 donors and added high-resolution HLA genotyping to study TCR occurrence patterns. The later analysis used no new phenotypic data to find candidate immune exposures, relying instead on TCR beta sequences and their occurrence across donors. In an earlier analysis of a few hundred of the donors, high-throughput TCR beta sequencing was used to judge whether each TCR beta V gene segment behaved as functional or pseudogenic. Alongside the repertoire data, information on donor age, sex, ethnicity and CMV serostatus was compiled. A later genetic analysis took genome-wide SNP genotypes for about 55% of the 666 donors and used that subset as a discovery cohort. Every repertoire in the discovery cohort had been generated on one and the same sequencing platform. Class I and class II HLA loci were covered by the typing at four-digit resolution. Typing coverage differed by locus: A, B, C, DRB1 and DQB1 were typed in roughly 629-630 donors, DQA1 in around 500, DPA1 in nearly 610, and DPB1 in 472. Because of strong linkage in the cohort, a few DR-DQ haplotypes were treated as single units for association and clustering. Among roughly 400 genotyped donors of the cohort, an average of about 240,000 unique TCR beta nucleotide sequences were sequenced per donor, about a sixth of them non-productive. Here is what the overall study found, with its caveats: The study listed around 160 TCR beta chains as associated with cytomegalovirus. Because HLA typing was unavailable for some donors at each locus, only the typed subset was used in association tests. A later analysis reported that several top co-occurrence clusters appeared linked to parvovirus B19, influenza, CMV and Epstein-Barr virus. A further reported finding was that TCR beta sequences accurately predicted the HLA-A and HLA-B alleles for most subjects in the first cohort. The earlier analysis of approximately 590 of the donors excluded roughly 17 rarely observed V segments, including chromosome 9 orphons, because counts were too low. In vitro tests confirmed that a few of the cytomegalovirus-associated TCR beta chains recognize cytomegalovirus antigens. An association between a missense DCLRE1C variant and V-gene and J-gene trimming of TCR beta chains was found in a later genetic analysis and replicated in an independent cohort. Correlated functional status among segregating V segments might be attributable to linkage disequilibrium, but an unknown experimental factor could not be ruled out. Because the 87-base-pair reads could not distinguish some IMGT-functional V segments, including TRBV6-2 and TRBV6-3, those segments were excluded. Compared with the approximately 720-donor mean, donors in an Asian-associated ancestry cluster had fewer N-insertions in productive TCRs, according to a later genetic analysis. According to a later analysis, TCR association rates differed among HLA loci, with DRB1 alleles showing the most associated TCRs and HLA-C alleles showing the fewest. When HLA alleles, especially DR and DQ, strongly co-occurred, TCR associations were difficult to assign to individual alleles. In a later analysis, around 15,000 TCR beta sequences were associated with specific HLA alleles at a false discovery rate of 0.05. A cluster of highly shared sequence variants was judged likely to be a technical artifact of the sequencing pipeline. In a later analysis, most CMV-associated TCR beta chains were found to appear HLA-restricted, with HLA associations seemingly driven largely by CMV exposure. Roughly uniform sequencing depth across donors was assumed in presence/absence analyses, although this assumption may not hold. The cohort was sequenced for TCR beta chains only, and without alpha or paired-chain data the features that could be detected were limited. The classifier was reported to diagnose cytomegalovirus status with high specificity and sensitivity in both the original cohort and the validation cohort. Immune exposure information for the cohort was limited to CMV serostatus. In an earlier analysis of 587 of the donors, most TCR beta V segments appeared in productive rearrangements about 90% or about 30% of the time, broadly matching IMGT annotations. According to the authors, the approach could potentially be generalized to other disease states and immunological phenotypes. Across donors, most TCR sequences were observed very rarely, whereas some public TCRs were present in many individuals. In a later analysis, HLA-associated TCR beta chains showed more clonal expansion and lower generation probabilities than non-associated chains that were equally common.

The cohort consisted of 666 healthy bone marrow donors. All cohort members were sampled while nominally healthy, although unrecorded immune exposures were likely present. The donor tested CMV seronegative and was one of the 352 seronegative cohort members. Every donor gave a peripheral blood sample, and the peripheral blood mononuclear cells from that sample were used for TCR beta sequencing. The Qiagen DNeasy Blood Extraction Kit was used to extract genomic DNA from the blood cell samples. Library preparation was by the immunoSEQ multiplex PCR assay. For the multiplex PCR, a mixture combining 60 forward primers for TCR Vbeta segments and 13 reverse primers for TCR Jbeta segments was used. The CDR3 region of rearranged TCR beta genes was amplified from genomic DNA with a multiplex PCR assay. The Illumina HiSeq System was used to sequence the amplified TCR beta libraries as 87-base-pair reads. Per the original workflow: Across the roughly 640 repertoires, a later analysis counted tens of millions of unique TCR beta chains, about 10 million of which were shared by at least two donors. A nearest-neighbor algorithm error-corrected the raw reads and collapsed the reads into unique sequences, merging closely related sequences to remove PCR and sequencing errors. CDR3 sequences were aligned to IMGT reference sequences to assign V, D and J gene segments. Each retained sequence needed at least a six-nucleotide match to both a V gene segment and a J gene segment. A rearrangement was called productive if the CDR3 had no stop codons and remained in frame with V and J, and every other rearrangement was called non-productive. Following IMGT convention, CDR3 was defined as the stretch from the second conserved V-encoded cysteine up to the conserved J-encoded phenylalanine. Sequences without an unambiguous match to a single V gene segment were excluded from the earlier analysis of a few hundred of the donors. In an earlier analysis of several hundred of the donors, V segments were called functional above 56.7% productive rearrangements and were called segregating when the between-donor standard deviation exceeded 5%. A statistical classification framework was built to diagnose cytomegalovirus status from the catalog of TCR beta chain sequences. V and J gene assignment, in a later analysis, came from comparing TCR nucleotide sequences with IMGT/GENE-DB human TR gene sequences. A later analysis assigned CDR3 sequences and most-parsimonious VDJ recombination scenarios with the TCRdist pipeline. A later analysis defined each TCR beta chain by its CDR3 amino acid sequence plus V-gene family, and excluded reads lacking a unique V-gene family. To address suspected cross-contamination and a sequencing artifact, a later analysis removed around 590 highly shared, low-generation-probability nucleotide sequences. In a later analysis, a clonal expansion index for each public chain was calculated from normalized within-repertoire ranks of inferred template counts. In a later analysis, generation probabilities were computed with a VDJ recombination model fitted to out-of-frame rearrangements, and the resulting probabilities were checked against IGoR. In a later analysis, TCR-TCR, TCR-HLA and TCR-CMV co-occurrence was scored with hypergeometric tests, and a repertoire-size bias correction was applied to TCR pairs. To estimate false discovery rates, a later analysis permuted the HLA or CMV assignments 20 times. In a later analysis, co-occurring TCRs were grouped using DBSCAN, and TCRdist sequence similarity was added for clustering within HLA-allele-positive subsets. For co-occurrence clustering, repertoires with fewer than 30,000 or more than 120,000 public chains were excluded, along with about five repertoires with anomalous nucleotide sharing. As stored in TCRdb, this immuneACCESS dataset retains in-frame rearrangements with V and J assigned. A fraction of the clones does not appear; measured against another copy, unresolved V genes explain less than half of the discrepancy, and the remainder lacks a known reason. V, J and clone size are taken as reported in that table, and D and trimming were inferred from the DNA itself. This sample comprises roughly 110,000 clones, around 77% of them detected only once. The ten largest clones capture more than 4% of the sample.

Regarding this clone: Its recognized antigen is unknown. No base quality values were provided; no much bigger clone lies one nucleotide off.

V loses 4 bases of germline sequence and J loses 0 bases, and the interval between the two ends is 13 bases. Via the germline V gene (reference sequence), CDR1 is MNHEY and CDR2 SMNVEV. The CDR3 measures 17 amino acids from cysteine to phenylalanine. Only the CDR3 region is kept as DNA, spanning 51 bases read in frame from base 1. Sequencing was performed on PBMCs. The receptor comes from a male donor in good health and CMV-seronegative. The sequence links TRBV27 to TRBJ2-6; TRBD2 is possibly the D segment (6 matching bases). The nucleotide sequence reads as follows: TGTGCCAGCAGTTCCGGGACTGTAAACTCTGGGGCCAACGTCCTGACTTTC. This translates into CASSSGTVNSGANVLTF.